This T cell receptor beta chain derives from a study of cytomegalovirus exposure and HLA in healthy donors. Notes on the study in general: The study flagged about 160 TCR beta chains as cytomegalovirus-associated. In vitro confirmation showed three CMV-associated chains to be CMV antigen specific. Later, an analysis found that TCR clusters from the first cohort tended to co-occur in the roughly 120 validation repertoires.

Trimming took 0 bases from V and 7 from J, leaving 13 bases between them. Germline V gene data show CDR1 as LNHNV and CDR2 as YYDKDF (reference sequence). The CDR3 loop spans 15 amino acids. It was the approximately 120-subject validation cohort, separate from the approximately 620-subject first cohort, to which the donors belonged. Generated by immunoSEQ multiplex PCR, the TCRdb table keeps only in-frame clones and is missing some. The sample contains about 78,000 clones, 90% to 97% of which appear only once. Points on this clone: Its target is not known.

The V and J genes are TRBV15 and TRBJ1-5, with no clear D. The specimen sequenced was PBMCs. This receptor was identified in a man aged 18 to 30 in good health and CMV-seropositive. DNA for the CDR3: TGTGCCACCAGCAGAGATCTGGGTTCTAGCCAGCCCCAGCATTTT. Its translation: CATSRDLGSSQPQHF.